This T cell receptor beta chain was captured in a study of blood T cell repertoires in COVID-19. Turning to the study itself: Acute and convalescent COVID-19 specimens originated in the United States, Italy and Spain. The cDNA or gDNA used as material had been derived from T cells, B-cell-depleted T cells, or PBMCs.

The CDR3 is made up of 14 amino acids. Germline V lookup: CDR1 LGHDT, CDR2 YNNKEL (reference sequence). Trimming removed 3 bases from V and 4 bases from J; junction bases left unmatched: 4. This clone has a single count. Data came from immunoSEQ multiplex PCR; TCRdb stores just in-frame clones and leaves some out. The sample lists approximately 25,000 clones; about 72% were seen once. Sequenced: peripheral blood. The J gene is TRBJ1-2, the V gene TRBV3-1 (or the pseudogene TRBV3-2); the match to TRBD1 covers 8 bases. This TCR was sampled from a woman of 80 years or more with acute or convalescent COVID-19. CDR3 nucleotide sequence: TGTGCCAGCAGCCAGACAGGGGCCTCCTATGGCTACACCTTC. Encoded protein: CASSQTGASYGYTF.